This is a list of T cell receptor beta chains from one sample in a study of blood T cell repertoires in COVID-19. The table came from immunoSEQ multiplex PCR; TCRdb's copy has only in-frame clones and leaves some out. The table has about 150,000 clones, approximately 90% seen once. The specimen was peripheral blood. These receptors were taken from a woman aged 65 to 85 with acute or convalescent COVID-19. The CDR3 runs from the conserved cysteine through the conserved F or W. The D gene is left open where the match is weak.

TRBJ2-1 | TRBD2 | TRBV19 | CASSIRSRAGTTSYNEQFF | TGTGCCAGTAGTATTAGAAGTAGAGCGGGGACTACCTCCTACAATGAGCAGTTCTTC
TRBJ1-2 | NA | TRBV7-2 | CATRRAGNYGYTF | TGTGCCACCCGACGGGCAGGGAACTATGGCTACACCTTC
TRBJ1-5 | NA | TRBV6-1 | CASSEALQVGLGPQHF | TGTGCCAGCAGTGAAGCGCTTCAGGTCGGCTTGGGGCCCCAGCATTTT
TRBJ1-4 | NA | TRBV3-1/TRBV3-2 | CASSYMTDAEKLFF | TGTGCCAGCAGCTATATGACAGATGCCGAAAAACTGTTTTTT
TRBJ1-1 | TRBD1 | TRBV3-1/TRBV3-2 | CASSPGQGARRVAFF | TGTGCCAGCAGCCCCGGACAGGGGGCTCGTCGCGTAGCTTTCTTT
TRBJ2-1 | NA | TRBV29-1 | CSVDGRGALRNEQFF | TGCAGCGTTGATGGCCGGGGGGCCCTTCGGAATGAGCAGTTCTTC
TRBJ1-2 | NA | TRBV19 | CASSTGHLVNYGYTF | TGTGCCAGTAGTACGGGACACCTGGTAAACTATGGCTACACCTTC
TRBJ1-2 | NA | TRBV20-1 | CSARTGYGYTF | TGCAGTGCTAGAACCGGCTATGGCTACACCTTC
TRBJ1-4 | NA | TRBV2 | CASSEAGGRSEKLFF | TGTGCCAGCAGTGAAGCGGGAGGGCGGAGTGAAAAACTGTTTTTT
TRBJ1-5 | TRBD1 | TRBV28 | CASSVSDRGRQPQHF | TGTGCCAGCAGCGTAAGCGACAGGGGGCGTCAGCCCCAGCATTTT
TRBJ1-3 | TRBD1 | TRBV7-2 | CASTLDRAGNTIYF | TGTGCCAGCACCCTGGACAGGGCTGGAAACACCATATATTTT
TRBJ1-2 | NA | TRBV5-4 | CASSLVQGGDGYTF | TGTGCCAGCAGCTTGGTACAGGGAGGGGATGGCTACACCTTC
TRBJ1-3 | NA | TRBV27 | CASSPGQAFSGNTIYF | TGTGCCAGCAGTCCAGGACAAGCCTTCTCTGGAAACACCATATATTTT
TRBJ1-3 | TRBD1 | TRBV3-1/TRBV3-2 | CASSPRQGNTIYF | TGTGCCAGCAGCCCCCGACAGGGGAACACCATATATTTT
TRBJ1-1 | NA | TRBV9 | CASSDTDAGTEAFF | TGTGCCAGCAGTGACACCGACGCCGGCACTGAAGCTTTCTTT
TRBJ2-1 | NA | TRBV21-1 | CASSTHSGGETYRNEQFF | TGTGCCAGCAGCACCCACTCGGGGGGGGAGACCTACAGGAATGAGCAGTTCTTC
TRBJ1-4 | TRBD1 | TRBV5-8 | CASSSGTGTLNEKLFF | TGTGCCAGCAGCTCCGGGACAGGGACCTTAAATGAAAAACTGTTTTTT
TRBJ2-1 | NA | TRBV7-2 | CASSPMPSSYNEQFF | TGTGCCAGCAGCCCCATGCCGAGCTCCTACAATGAGCAGTTCTTC